What follows are 22 T cell receptor beta chains derived from one specimen sequenced in a study of cytomegalovirus exposure and HLA in healthy donors. Vbeta (60) and Jbeta (13) primers were used in the PCR. Only in-frame clones appear in the TCRdb table, and some are missing; sequencing was by immunoSEQ multiplex PCR. This table has about 160,000 clones, approximately 80% appearing once. The sequenced sample consisted of PBMCs. Every receptor here comes from a man in his forties in good health and CMV-seronegative.

This chain links TRBV30 with TRBJ2-3; weak D call: TRBD2 (6 bases). Trimming shortened V by 5 bases and J by 0 bases, and 12 bases separated the two germline ends. Germline CDR1 GTSNPN, CDR2 SVGIG (reference sequence). The CDR3 contains 14 residues. The CDR3 here is CAWGRGSSTDTQYF. The CDR3 region has the DNA TGTGCCTGGGGCCGGGGGAGTAGCACAGATACGCAGTATTTT.

This chain links TRBV18 with TRBJ2-3; possible D gene TRBD1, 6 bases. Trimming left V 3 bases short and J 3 bases short, with 19 bases between. The CDR3 has 17 residues. The germline CDR1 and CDR2 sequences are KGHSH and LQKENI. CDR3: CASSPLGQPLRTDTQYF. The DNA of the CDR3 is TGTGCCAGCTCACCTCTCGGACAGCCCCTAAGGACAGATACGCAGTATTTT.

DNA for the CDR3: TGTGCCAGCAGCAGACTAGCGGGGCTAAGCACAGATACGCAGTATTTT. It is translated as CASSRLAGLSTDTQYF. This chain uses TRBV7-3 with TRBJ2-3, with TRBD2 identical over 11 bases. CDR1 SGHTA and CDR2 FQGTGA come from the germline V gene. The CDR3 extends over 16 amino acids. The junction had 4 bases not matched to a gene; V was cut back by 5 bases and J by 0 bases.

The rearrangement links TRBV11-2 to TRBJ1-4; TRBD1 agrees at 10 bases. Trimming took 5 bases from V and 4 from J; bases not matched to a gene: 7. CDR1 and CDR2 (germline): SGHAT, FQNNGV. This CDR3 is built from 16 residues. DNA for the CDR3: TGTGCCAGCAGCCCGTGGACAGGGGGGGGTAATGAAAAACTGTTTTTT. Protein product: CASSPWTGGGNEKLFF.

This chain joins TRBV7-6 and TRBJ2-3, with TRBD2 matching 8 bases. Germline V gives CDR1 SGHVS, CDR2 FNYEAQ. Trimming removed 9 bases from V and 0 bases from J; junction bases left unmatched: 2. The CDR3 sequence is 13 residues long. As DNA, the CDR3 is TGTGCCAGTACGGGGGGGAGCACAGATACGCAGTATTTT. It is translated as CASTGGSTDTQYF.

The chain has TRBV5-1 and TRBJ2-3; TRBD2 matches 9 bases. From germline, CDR1 is SGHRS and CDR2 YFSETQ. Trimming took 0 bases from V and 2 from J; bases not matched to a gene: 4. CDR3 length: 16 residues. In DNA, the CDR3 is TGCGCCAGCAGCTTGGAGGCTAGCGGGGCCACAGATACGCAGTATTTT. As protein: CASSLEASGATDTQYF. The variable domain in full, with the rest retrieved from reference TRBV5-1 and TRBJ2-3, is KAGVTQTPRYLIKTRGQQVTLSCSPISGHRSVSWYQQTPGQGLQFLFEYFSETQRNKGNFPGRFSGRQFSNSRSEMNVSTLELGDSALYLCASSLEASGATDTQYFGPGTRLTVL.

This sequence joins TRBV6-1 and TRBJ1-1; perhaps TRBD1 as D (5 bases). Germline values: CDR1 MNHNS, CDR2 SASEGT. Trimming stripped 6 bases from V and 1 base from J, with 12 bases between. This CDR3 is built from 14 residues. CDR3 region: CASSLPTANTEAFF. The CDR3 DNA reads TGTGCCAGCAGCCTGCCGACAGCGAACACTGAAGCTTTCTTT.

The chain employs TRBV4-3 and TRBJ1-1; possibly TRBD1 for D (6 bases). Trimming stripped 0 bases from V and 4 bases from J, with 12 bases between. CDR1 and CDR2 from the germline V gene are LGHNA and YSLEER. This CDR3 region has 15 residues. For the CDR3, the DNA is TGCGCCAGCAGCCAAGATAGGGGGTCTTCCACTGAAGCTTTCTTT. Its protein is CASSQDRGSSTEAFF.

The chain couples TRBV7-3 to TRBJ2-1; TRBD2 matches 15 bases. V gave up 6 bases and J gave up 11 bases; unmatched junction bases: 5. The germline V gene has CDR1 SGHTA and CDR2 FQGTGA. This CDR3 has 14 amino acids. This chain's CDR3 is CASRPGTSGGKQFF. In DNA, the CDR3 is TGTGCCAGCAGACCCGGGACTAGCGGGGGGAAGCAGTTCTTC.

The V call is TRBV9, the J call TRBJ1-2, with TRBD1 matching over 8 bases. Germline CDR1 is SGDLS and CDR2 is YYNGEE. The CDR3 consists of 14 residues. V dropped 0 bases and J dropped 4; count of bases not matched to a gene: 2. The CDR3 protein is CASSVGQGAYGYTF. CDR3 in DNA: TGTGCCAGCAGCGTAGGTCAGGGGGCCTATGGCTACACCTTC.

The sample holds one count of this clone. CDR3 region: CASSVDEGTNEKLFF. Written as DNA, the CDR3 is TGTGCCAGCAGCGTAGACGAGGGAACTAATGAAAAACTGTTTTTT. This chain links TRBV9 with TRBJ1-4; D is undetermined. The V and J ends lost 0 bases and 1 base respectively, with 7 bases between them. Germline assignment: CDR1 SGDLS and CDR2 YYNGEE. The CDR3 consists of 15 residues. The full variable domain, with the rest looked up from reference TRBV9 and TRBJ1-4, is DSGVTQTPKHLITATGQRVTLRCSPRSGDLSVYWYQQSLDQGLQFLIQYYNGEERAKGNILERFSAQQFPDLHSELNLSSLELGDSALYFCASSVDEGTNEKLFFGSGTQLSVL.

The CDR3 DNA follows: TGTGCCAGCAGTTCTCCTCCGGGACAGGGCCCCGGGGAGCTGTTTTTT. Protein: CASSSPPGQGPGELFF. The rearrangement uses TRBV28 and TRBJ2-2, with 9 nucleotides matching TRBD1. Per germline, CDR1 MDHEN and CDR2 SYDVKM. The ends lost 4 bases at V and 6 bases at J; junction bases unmatched: 9. CDR3 length: 16 amino acids.

A single count supports this clone. This chain links TRBV5-1 with TRBJ1-1; D may be TRBD1 (6 bases). V was clipped by 3 bases and J by 5 bases, with 14 bases between them. The CDR3 runs to 14 residues. Germline V gene lookup returns CDR1 SGHRS and CDR2 YFSETQ. In DNA, the CDR3 is TGCGCCAGCAGCTGGGACAACCTTGGGACTGAAGCTTTCTTT. This codes for CASSWDNLGTEAFF.

The chain links TRBV7-2 to TRBJ2-1; TRBD2 matches 8 bases. Germline lookup yields CDR1 SGHTA and CDR2 FQGNSA. The CDR3 is 15 amino acids. The V gene end was trimmed by 5 bases and the J gene end by 0 bases; junction bases not matched to a gene: 3. The CDR3 DNA reads as TGTGCCAGCAGCAAAGCGGGGGCCTCCTACAATGAGCAGTTCTTC. Protein product: CASSKAGASYNEQFF.

V usage is TRBV18 and J usage is TRBJ1-5, with 7 positions matching TRBD1. CDR1 KGHSH and CDR2 LQKENI come from the germline V gene. V lost 5 bases, J lost 3 bases, and 13 bases stayed unmatched. This CDR3 is 17 amino acids long. The DNA of the CDR3 is TGTGCCAGCTCAGGGACAGTGGGACGGGATTCCAATCAGCCCCAGCATTTT. It is translated as CASSGTVGRDSNQPQHF.

This sequence joins TRBV9 and TRBJ2-7; D gene ambiguous. This CDR3 contains 14 residues. Germline CDR1 and CDR2: SGDLS and YYNGEE. Between the trimmed V and J ends, which lost 3 bases and 0 bases, there was a span of 10 bases. The CDR3 here is CASSATWSSYEQYF. DNA for the CDR3: TGTGCCAGCAGCGCGACTTGGAGCTCCTACGAGCAGTACTTC.

The CDR3 protein is CASSQDRQTWKGDTEAFF. CDR3 in DNA: TGTGCCAGCAGCCAAGACAGACAGACCTGGAAGGGGGACACTGAAGCTTTCTTT. The chain couples TRBV4-2 to TRBJ1-1; TRBD1 is a possible D gene (6 bases). Germline values: CDR1 LGHNA, CDR2 YNFKEQ. This CDR3 contains 18 residues. Trimming removed 0 bases at V and 3 bases at J, with 20 bases between.

The genes are TRBV2 and TRBJ2-7; D is possibly TRBD1 (6 bases). The V and J ends lost 6 bases and 5 bases respectively, with 11 bases between them. Per the germline V gene, CDR1 is SNHLY and CDR2 is FYNNEI. The CDR3 runs to 12 residues. CDR3 amino acids: CASRITGHEQYF. The CDR3 coding sequence is TGTGCCAGCAGGATAACAGGGCACGAGCAGTACTTC.

The genes are TRBV2 and TRBJ2-5; a possible D gene is TRBD1 (5 bases). The V gene lost 6 bases and the J gene lost 0 bases, with 14 bases spanning the gap. Per germline, CDR1 SNHLY and CDR2 FYNNEI. The CDR3 totals 15 residues. The CDR3 coding sequence is TGTGCCAGCAGGACCTTGACAGTGTACCAAGAGACCCAGTACTTC. It encodes CASRTLTVYQETQYF.

The V and J genes are TRBV25-1 and TRBJ1-6, with D possibly being TRBD1 (6 bases). Germline values: CDR1 MGHDK, CDR2 SYGVNS. The CDR3 is made up of 13 amino acids. V was shortened by 8 bases and J by 9 bases, with 14 bases between the two germline ends. CDR3 protein: CASSFAGVSPLHF. The DNA of the CDR3 is TGTGCCAGCTCATTTGCAGGGGTTTCACCCCTCCACTTT.

This clone was counted a few times. The chain combines TRBV19 with TRBJ2-4, with 8 bases lining up with TRBD1. CDR1 is LNHDA and CDR2 is SQIVND in the germline V gene (reference sequence). The V segment lost 8 bases and the J segment 2 bases; nucleotides outside the gene matches: 5. This CDR3 is built from 14 residues. The CDR3 loop is CASDRGRTKNIQYF. The DNA for the CDR3 is TGTGCCAGTGACAGGGGTCGGACCAAAAACATTCAGTACTTC.

V is TRBV6-6 and J is TRBJ1-5; D ambiguous. The V gene's germline CDR1 is MNHNY and CDR2 SVGAGI (reference sequence). The CDR3 sequence is 14 residues long. Trimming took off 4 bases at V and 1 base at J, with 8 bases between the two ends. The CDR3, as DNA: TGTGCCAGCAGTTTAGCCGGCAGCAATCAGCCCCAGCATTTT. Protein sequence: CASSLAGSNQPQHF.